This T cell receptor (beta chain) was sequenced during a study of cytotoxic CD8 clonotypes in ibrutinib-treated CLL. Looking at the study overall: Following a median roughly 13 months of treatment, with a range of 6 to 36, response samples were taken. Study-level findings and limits: Higher circulating CD8+ T-cell counts strongly accompanied higher baseline clonality, above age-matched healthy donors. The study found clonality rose at ibrutinib response, then fell toward baseline at progression. With treatment, public clonotypes, which were uncommon, either contracted or remained stable.

About this clone: Its antigen remains unknown.

CDR1 and CDR2 from the germline V gene are LGHNT and FRNRAP. The CDR3 runs 15 residues. Trimming removed 5 bases from V and 2 bases from J, with 13 bases in between. Clones were read by immunoSEQ multiplex PCR, and TCRdb kept only the in-frame ones, dropping some. The sample consists of around 33,000 clones, 49% of them appearing once. The chain links TRBV12-5 to TRBJ1-5, with D possibly matching TRBD1 (5 bases). The clonotype comes from a human donor with chronic lymphocytic leukemia. The sample here was PBMCs, taken before ibrutinib treatment. The CDR3 spells CASGLPAGGNQPQHF. The CDR3 DNA reads as TGTGCTAGTGGTCTGCCGGCGGGGGGCAATCAGCCCCAGCATTTT.